The 17 T cell receptor beta chains below all came from one sample that was sequenced in a study of shared clonotypes between healthy human individuals. In the naive CD8 group, cells lacked CD45RO and were positively selected for CCR7, so terminally differentiated effector memory CD45RA+ cells were left out. TCRdb keeps only in-frame clones here, not all; method: immunoSEQ multiplex PCR. The table records approximately 1.9 million clones, just under 95% of them present only once. The sequenced sample consisted of naive CD8+ T cells from PBMCs. The receptors shown here come from a man in his late teens or twenties in good health. Some clones in this sample may be carry-over from other donors' samples.

The chain joins TRBV19 to TRBJ1-1; possible D gene TRBD1, 5 bases. This CDR3 has 18 residues. CDR1 is LNHDA and CDR2 is SQIVND in the germline V gene (reference sequence). V lost 7 bases to trimming and J lost 4 bases, with 28 bases between them. CDR3 amino acids: CASIRRDLHSGVGTEAFF. The CDR3, as DNA: TGTGCCAGTATCCGCCGGGACCTTCATTCAGGCGTGGGCACTGAAGCTTTCTTT.

The chain uses TRBV29-1 and TRBJ1-2, with a possible D match to TRBD1 (5 bases). Looked up from germline, CDR1 is SQVTM and CDR2 is ANQGSEA. The V gene lost 7 bases and the J gene lost 4 bases, with 13 bases spanning the gap. The CDR3 spans 12 residues. In nucleotides, the CDR3 is TGCAGCGCCCGCGAGGGGCCCTATGGCTACACCTTC. Translated, it gives CSAREGPYGYTF.

CDR3 loop: CASSPGTGWSEQYF. In DNA, the CDR3 is TGTGCCAGTTCCCCCGGGACAGGGTGGTCCGAGCAGTACTTC. The V gene is TRBV5-5, the J gene TRBJ2-7, with 9 bases fitting TRBD1. The CDR3 has 14 amino acids. The junction had 12 bases not matched to a gene; V was cut back by 8 bases and J by 6 bases. Germline assignment: CDR1 SGHKS and CDR2 YYEKEE (reference sequence).

The chain has TRBV7-9 and TRBJ1-1; TRBD1 matches at 7 bases. J was trimmed by 0 bases and V by 5 bases; bases with no gene match: 6. This CDR3 spans 15 amino acids. Germline V gene data show CDR1 as SEHNR and CDR2 as FQNEAQ (reference sequence). In DNA form, the CDR3 reads TGTGCCAGCAGCCAGGGGGAATGGGTGAACACTGAAGCTTTCTTT. Translated: CASSQGEWVNTEAFF.

The chain has TRBV4-1 and TRBJ1-1; D uncertain. There are 16 residues in the CDR3. V lost 3 bases and J 0 bases, leaving 14 bases between the germline ends. CDR1 and CDR2 from the germline V gene are MGHRA and YSYEKL. Here the CDR3 DNA reads TGCGCCAGCAGCCACGCCCGAGAGGACCTGAACACTGAAGCTTTCTTT. It specifies CASSHAREDLNTEAFF.

This clone has more than one count but fewer than ten. The V and J genes are TRBV6-5 and TRBJ1-5; a possible D gene is TRBD1 (5 bases). The CDR3 has 12 amino acids. CDR1 and CDR2 from the germline V gene are MNHEY and SVGAGI. The V and J ends lost 9 bases and 4 bases respectively, with 10 bases between them. CDR3 sequence (DNA): TGTGCCAGTGGACGGGGGAATCAGCCCCAGCATTTT. Protein product: CASGRGNQPQHF.

To note about this clone: Other DNA sequences in this sample translate to the same CDR3. V gene TRBV27 combines with J gene TRBJ2-1; D is unresolved. Trimming took off 0 bases at V and 1 base at J, with 4 bases between the two ends. The CDR3 covers 14 residues. CDR1 is MNHEY, CDR2 SMNVEV, per germline (reference sequence). The CDR3 DNA reads as TGTGCCAGCAGTTTATCTAATTCCTACAATGAGCAGTTCTTC. Its translation is CASSLSNSYNEQFF.

The chain has TRBV27 and TRBJ2-7; D is ambiguous. The CDR3 totals 17 residues. Germline V gene data show CDR1 as MNHEY and CDR2 as SMNVEV (reference sequence). Trimming stripped 3 bases from V and 0 bases from J, with 18 bases between. The CDR3 DNA is TGTGCCAGCAGTTTCATTACACCCCACGTGGGCTCCTACGAGCAGTACTTC. Amino acids: CASSFITPHVGSYEQYF.

This clone has a single count. The chain carries TRBV7-6 and TRBJ2-5; D may be TRBD2 (5 bases). The length of the CDR3 is 15 residues. Germline V gives CDR1 SGHVS, CDR2 FNYEAQ. Trimming removed 2 bases from V and 2 bases from J, with 12 bases in between. CDR3 in amino acids: CASSLTAGRQETQYF. For the CDR3, the DNA is TGTGCCAGCAGCTTAACGGCGGGCAGGCAAGAGACCCAGTACTTC.

The chain combines TRBV6-5 with TRBJ2-1; no definite D call. V lost 6 bases and J lost 6, with 12 bases in between. Looked up from germline, CDR1 is MNHEY and CDR2 is SVGAGI. The CDR3 runs to 13 residues. CDR3 nucleotides: TGTGCCAGCAGCGCCCGGAAGGCCAATGAGCAGTTCTTC. Its protein product is CASSARKANEQFF.

The chain employs TRBV15 and TRBJ2-1, with D maybe TRBD1 (5 bases). The CDR3 totals 14 residues. V was shortened by 8 bases and J by 0 bases, with 11 bases between the two germline ends. The germline V gene encodes CDR1 LNHNV and CDR2 YYDKDF (reference sequence). The CDR3: CATGHGASYNEQFF. The CDR3 DNA sequence: TGTGCCACCGGACACGGAGCCTCCTACAATGAGCAGTTCTTC.

Notes on this clone: One base away lies a much larger clone, so this may be a sequencing read error. The same CDR3 arises from other DNA sequences in this sample as well. J is TRBJ2-7 and V is TRBV6-6; D call uncertain. Germline-derived CDR1 and CDR2 are MNHNY and SVGAGI (reference sequence). The V gene lost 5 bases and the J gene lost 0 bases, with 5 bases spanning the gap. The length of the CDR3 is 12 residues. CDR3 region: CASSPSSYEQYF. The CDR3 bases are TGTGCCAGCAGTCCGAGCTCCTACGAGCAGTACTTC.

The J gene is TRBJ2-3, the V gene TRBV7-2; maybe TRBD2 (5 bases). Trimming stripped 0 bases from V and 8 bases from J, with 18 bases between. Germline CDR1 and CDR2: SGHTA and FQGNSA. The CDR3 runs to 16 residues. Written as DNA, the CDR3 is TGTGCCAGCAGCTTAGCGGACCATGGGGAGTGGGGTACGCAGTATTTT. Translated, it gives CASSLADHGEWGTQYF.

V and J are TRBV4-3 and TRBJ2-1, with TRBD2 identical over 10 bases. V shed 1 base and J 7 bases; nucleotides not matched to a gene: 7. The CDR3 is 16 residues long. From germline, CDR1 is LGHNA and CDR2 YSLEER. The CDR3 sequence is CASSQASSGRGNEQFF. The CDR3 coding sequence is TGCGCCAGCAGCCAAGCGTCTAGCGGGAGAGGGAATGAGCAGTTCTTC.

This clone was detected only once. This chain uses TRBV5-1 with TRBJ2-5; D is unresolved. Judging by the DNA end, TRBJ2-7 fits better; the J call may be wrong. The germline V gene encodes CDR1 SGHRS and CDR2 YFSETQ. This CDR3 has 14 residues. The CDR3 spells CASSPDQPAYEQYF. CDR3 sequence (DNA): TGCGCCAGCAGCCCGGACCAGCCCGCCTACGAGCAGTACTTC.

V gene TRBV28 combines with J gene TRBJ2-7; TRBD2 aligns across 15 bases. The CDR3 is 18 amino acids. CDR1 MDHEN and CDR2 SYDVKM come from the germline V gene. Trimming cost V 3 bases and J 3 bases; bases outside gene matches: 9. The CDR3 sequence: CASSFPRTSGRAIYEQYF. The CDR3, as DNA: TGTGCCAGCAGTTTCCCCCGGACTAGCGGGAGGGCGATCTACGAGCAGTACTTC.

CDR3 region: CASSRTGGSYLDTEAFF. As DNA, the CDR3 is TGCGCCAGCAGCCGAACAGGGGGGTCCTACTTGGACACTGAAGCTTTCTTT. The genes are TRBV5-1 and TRBJ1-1, with 8 bases identical to TRBD1. The germline V gene has CDR1 SGHRS and CDR2 YFSETQ. The CDR3 length is 17 residues. The junction had 14 bases not matched to a gene; V was cut back by 4 bases and J by 3 bases.